This T cell receptor beta chain is drawn from a study of T cell responses to AZD1222 COVID-19 vaccine. Broader study findings: Researchers took repertoire samples only after the peak T cell response had come.

The data were produced by immunoSEQ multiplex PCR, yet TCRdb's version contains in-frame clones alone and is incomplete. The sample has around 100,000 clones, around 87% seen once. J gave up 1 base and V 8 bases, and 4 bases lay outside the gene matches. CDR3 length: 15 residues. Germline CDR1 reads LNHDA; CDR2 reads SQIVND (reference sequence). Comment on this clone: Its antigen is as yet unknown.

The chain has TRBV19 and TRBJ2-2, with 10 bases that match TRBD2. The TCR sequence derives from an adult who received the AZD1222 COVID-19 vaccine. Sequenced material: peripheral blood, taken 28 days after the second AZD1222 dose. This CDR3 reads CASEGTSENTGELFF. CDR3 sequence (DNA): TGTGCCAGTGAAGGGACTAGCGAGAACACCGGGGAGCTGTTTTTT. The full variable domain, completed using reference TRBV19 and TRBJ2-2, is DGGITQSPKYLFRKEGQNVTLSCEQNLNHDAMYWYRQDPGQGLRLIYYSQIVNDFQKGDIAEGYSVSREKKESFPLTVTSAQKNPTAFYLCASEGTSENTGELFFGEGSRLTVL.